The 15 T cell receptor beta chains listed next were all sequenced from one sample in a study of identifying expanded T cells in peripheral blood. The assay was immunoSEQ multiplex PCR, and TCRdb's table has in-frame clones only and misses some. The data contain approximately 85,000 clones, 70% to 90% of them singletons. Input material: blood. The origin of the receptors is a person aged 18-70 years in good health.

V is TRBV28 and J is TRBJ1-2; D remains ambiguous. The germline V and J ends were trimmed by 5 bases and 5 bases, with 9 bases remaining between them. The length of the CDR3 is 12 residues. Germline CDR1 and CDR2: MDHEN and SYDVKM. CDR3 sequence reads: CASSRNTYGYTF. For the CDR3, the DNA is TGTGCCAGCAGTCGCAACACTTATGGCTACACCTTC.

The genes are TRBV2 and TRBJ2-7; 9 bases fit TRBD1. This CDR3 spans 15 amino acids. The germline CDR1 and CDR2 sequences are SNHLY and FYNNEI. The ends lost 5 bases at V and 3 bases at J; junction bases unmatched: 8. The CDR3 here is CASSQQGAADYEQYF. CDR3 nucleotide sequence: TGTGCCAGCAGTCAACAGGGGGCGGCGGACTACGAGCAGTACTTC.

In regard to this clone: The same CDR3 can be traced to other DNA sequences in this sample. The chain combines TRBV28 with TRBJ1-1, with 7 bases lining up with TRBD1. After removal of 3 bases from V and 0 bases from J, the junction contained 7 bases not matched to a gene. The length of the CDR3 is 16 residues. The germline V gene encodes CDR1 MDHEN and CDR2 SYDVKM. Written as DNA, the CDR3 is TGTGCCAGCAGTTTTCGCTCAGGGGGATTGAACACTGAAGCTTTCTTT. It is translated as CASSFRSGGLNTEAFF.

The chain uses TRBV11-3 and TRBJ2-3; a possible D gene is TRBD2 (5 bases). V was clipped by 2 bases and J by 0 bases, with 12 bases between them. Germline V gene data show CDR1 as SGHNT and CDR2 as YENEEA. The CDR3 consists of 16 residues. CDR3 coding DNA: TGTGCCAGCAGCTTATCCTACCGGGAAAGCACAGATACGCAGTATTTT. This translates into CASSLSYRESTDTQYF.

The chain recombines TRBV2 with TRBJ2-7, with D possibly matching TRBD1 (5 bases). The CDR3 runs 12 residues. Trimming pared 6 bases from V and 3 bases from J, leaving 9 bases between. Looked up from germline, CDR1 is SNHLY and CDR2 is FYNNEI. The CDR3 protein is CASRRQGYEQYF. CDR3 DNA sequence: TGTGCCAGCAGGCGGCAGGGCTACGAGCAGTACTTC. The full variable domain, with the rest looked up from reference TRBV2 and TRBJ2-7, is EPEVTQTPSHQVTQMGQEVILRCVPISNHLYFYWYRQILGQKVEFLVSFYNNEISEKSEIFDDQFSVERPDGSNFTLKIRSTKLEDSAMYFCASRRQGYEQYFGPGTRLTVT.

This clone was detected many times. V usage is TRBV28 and J usage is TRBJ2-7, with 8 bases that match TRBD2. CDR3 size: 12 residues. V shed 6 bases, J shed 7 bases, and the junction held 5 bases outside the gene matches. Germline CDR1 reads MDHEN; CDR2 reads SYDVKM. DNA for the CDR3: TGTGCCAGCAGGGCGGGAGGCAAGGAGCAGTACTTC. Its translation: CASRAGGKEQYF.

The chain joins TRBV5-5 to TRBJ2-2, with 9 bases fitting TRBD2. The CDR3 is 15 amino acids. The germline V gene encodes CDR1 SGHKS and CDR2 YYEKEE (reference sequence). V shed 2 bases and J 5 bases; nucleotides not matched to a gene: 4. Here the CDR3 reads CASSFGLAFTGELFF. CDR3 DNA: TGTGCCAGCAGCTTCGGACTAGCGTTTACCGGGGAGCTGTTTTTT.

The chain employs TRBV7-2 and TRBJ1-1; no reliable D call. The length of the CDR3 is 12 residues. Germline-derived CDR1 and CDR2 are SGHTA and FQGNSA. V was trimmed by 6 bases and J by 6 bases, leaving 11 bases between them. This CDR3 reads CASSFVQAEAFF. CDR3 coding DNA: TGTGCCAGCAGTTTTGTCCAGGCTGAAGCTTTCTTT.

The genes are TRBV5-6 and TRBJ2-5; D gene ambiguous. Germline CDR1 SGHDT, CDR2 YYEEEE. The CDR3 covers 14 residues. V was clipped by 0 bases and J by 5 bases, with 11 bases between them. CDR3 protein: CASSLGPSSETQYF. CDR3 coding DNA: TGTGCCAGCAGCTTGGGACCCTCTTCGGAGACCCAGTACTTC.

This clone was recorded at least ten times. The chain employs TRBV7-8 and TRBJ2-5, with 9 bases matching TRBD1. Germline loops: CDR1 SGHVS, CDR2 FQNEAQ. With V trimmed by 5 bases and J by 5 bases, 9 bases remained unmatched. The CDR3 totals 15 residues. In DNA form, the CDR3 reads TGTGCCAGCAGCCCACTACAGGGGGCGCGGGAGACCCAGTACTTC. Translated: CASSPLQGARETQYF.

The chain is built from TRBV19 and TRBJ1-1, with a tentative D call TRBD1 (6 bases). The germline V gene has CDR1 LNHDA and CDR2 SQIVND (reference sequence). CDR3 length: 14 amino acids. V lost 0 bases, J lost 4 bases, and 9 bases lay in between. CDR3 residues: CASSIDRGGTEAFF. DNA for the CDR3: TGTGCCAGTAGTATAGACAGGGGAGGCACTGAAGCTTTCTTT.

This chain links TRBV9 with TRBJ2-7; D is unclear. CDR1 is SGDLS, CDR2 YYNGEE, per germline. Trimming left V 0 bases short and J 1 base short, with 11 bases between. This CDR3 is built from 15 residues. CDR3 nucleotide sequence: TGTGCCAGCAGCGTAGACGAGAGCCTATCCTACGAGCAGTACTTC. Protein sequence: CASSVDESLSYEQYF.

The CDR3 DNA is TGTGCCAGCAGCTTAGTAGCGGGAGGGCTGGAGACCCAGTACTTC. It codes for CASSLVAGGLETQYF. The genes are TRBV7-2 and TRBJ2-5, with 11 bases aligning to TRBD2. V dropped 1 base and J dropped 5; count of bases not matched to a gene: 3. The CDR3 has 15 residues. Germline loops: CDR1 SGHTA, CDR2 FQGNSA.

This chain uses TRBV15 with TRBJ2-1, with a possible D match to TRBD2 (5 bases). CDR1 is LNHNV and CDR2 is YYDKDF in the germline V gene (reference sequence). This CDR3 region has 15 residues. V gave up 0 bases and J gave up 7 bases, with 13 bases separating them. This CDR3 reads CATSRDRGRGNEQFF. CDR3 coding DNA: TGTGCCACCAGCAGAGATCGGGGTAGAGGAAATGAGCAGTTCTTC. Supplemented by reference TRBV15 and TRBJ2-1, the full variable domain reads DAMVIQNPRYQVTQFGKPVTLSCSQTLNHNVMYWYQQKSSQAPKLLFHYYDKDFNNEADTPDNFQSRRPNTSFCFLDIRSPGLGDTAMYLCATSRDRGRGNEQFFGPGTRLTVL.

The rearrangement links TRBV2 to TRBJ2-1, with D hard to call. The CDR3 covers 17 residues. V gave up 6 bases and J gave up 0 bases, with 18 bases separating them. Germline assignment: CDR1 SNHLY and CDR2 FYNNEI. This CDR3 is CASRVGFLKRSYNEQFF. In nucleotides, the CDR3 is TGTGCCAGCAGGGTAGGCTTCCTTAAGCGCTCCTACAATGAGCAGTTCTTC.